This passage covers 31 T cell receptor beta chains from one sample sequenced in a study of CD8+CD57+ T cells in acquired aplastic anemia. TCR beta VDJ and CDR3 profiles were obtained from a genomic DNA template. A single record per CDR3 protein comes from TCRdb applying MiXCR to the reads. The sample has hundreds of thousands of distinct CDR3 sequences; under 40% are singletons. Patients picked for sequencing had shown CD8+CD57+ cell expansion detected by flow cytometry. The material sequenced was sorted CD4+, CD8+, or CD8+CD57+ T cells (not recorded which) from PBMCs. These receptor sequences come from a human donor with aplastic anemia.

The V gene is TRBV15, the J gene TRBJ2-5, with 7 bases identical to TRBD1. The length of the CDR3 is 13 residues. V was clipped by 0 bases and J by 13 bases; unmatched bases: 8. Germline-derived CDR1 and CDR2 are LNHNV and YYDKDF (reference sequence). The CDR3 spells CATSREANWTGYF. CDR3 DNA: TGTGCCACCAGCAGAGAGGCGAATTGGACAGGGTACTTC.

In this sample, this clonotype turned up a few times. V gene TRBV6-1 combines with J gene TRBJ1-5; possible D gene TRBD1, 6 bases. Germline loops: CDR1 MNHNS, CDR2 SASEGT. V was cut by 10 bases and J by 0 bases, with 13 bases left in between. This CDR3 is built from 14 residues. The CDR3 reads CAISGQSSNQPQHF. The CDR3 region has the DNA TGTGCCATTTCTGGACAGAGTAGCAATCAGCCCCAGCATTTT.

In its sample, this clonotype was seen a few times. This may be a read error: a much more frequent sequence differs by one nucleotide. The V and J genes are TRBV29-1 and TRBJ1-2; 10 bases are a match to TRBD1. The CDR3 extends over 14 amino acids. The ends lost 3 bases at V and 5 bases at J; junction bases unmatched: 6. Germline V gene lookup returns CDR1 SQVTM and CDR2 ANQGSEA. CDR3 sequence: CSVEGTGERYGYTF. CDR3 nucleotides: TGCAGCGTTGAGGGGACAGGGGAAAGGTATGGCTACACCTTC.

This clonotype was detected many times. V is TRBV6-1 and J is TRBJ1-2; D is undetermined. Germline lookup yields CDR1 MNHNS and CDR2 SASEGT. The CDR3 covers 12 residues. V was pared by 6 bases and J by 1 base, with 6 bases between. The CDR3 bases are TGTGCCAGCAGGAGGGATAACTATGGCTACACCTTC. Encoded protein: CASRRDNYGYTF.

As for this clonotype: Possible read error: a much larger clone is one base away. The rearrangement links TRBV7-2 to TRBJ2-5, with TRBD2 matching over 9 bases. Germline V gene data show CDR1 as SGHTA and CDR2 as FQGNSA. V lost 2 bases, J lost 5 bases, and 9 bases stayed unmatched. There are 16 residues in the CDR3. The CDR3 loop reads CASSLWGASGAETQYF. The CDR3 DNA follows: TGTGCCAGCAGCTTATGGGGCGCTAGCGGGGCGGAGACCCAGTACTTC. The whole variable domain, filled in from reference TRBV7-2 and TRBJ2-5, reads GAGVSQSPSNKVTEKGKDVELRCDPISGHTALYWYRQSLGQGLEFLIYFQGNSAPDKSGLPSDRFSAERTGGSVSTLTIQRTQQEDSAVYLCASSLWGASGAETQYFGPGTRLLVL.

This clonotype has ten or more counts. The CDR3 loop reads CASSRVSADTQYF. The CDR3, as DNA: TGTGCCAGCAGCCGGGTTTCAGCAGATACGCAGTATTTT. J is TRBJ2-3 and V is TRBV7-2; no definite D call. V was shortened by 5 bases and J by 4 bases, with 10 bases between the two germline ends. CDR3 length equals 13 residues. Germline CDR1 SGHTA, CDR2 FQGNSA. Filled out from reference TRBV7-2 and TRBJ2-3, the complete variable domain reads GAGVSQSPSNKVTEKGKDVELRCDPISGHTALYWYRQSLGQGLEFLIYFQGNSAPDKSGLPSDRFSAERTGGSVSTLTIQRTQQEDSAVYLCASSRVSADTQYFGPGTRLTVL.

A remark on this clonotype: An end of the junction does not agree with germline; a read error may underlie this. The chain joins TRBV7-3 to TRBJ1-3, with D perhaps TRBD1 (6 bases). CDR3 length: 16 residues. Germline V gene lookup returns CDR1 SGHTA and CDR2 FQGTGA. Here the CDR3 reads CARSPRQVWVRNTIYF. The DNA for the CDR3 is TGTGCCCGCAGCCCACGACAGGTTTGGGTGAGAAACACCATATATTTT.

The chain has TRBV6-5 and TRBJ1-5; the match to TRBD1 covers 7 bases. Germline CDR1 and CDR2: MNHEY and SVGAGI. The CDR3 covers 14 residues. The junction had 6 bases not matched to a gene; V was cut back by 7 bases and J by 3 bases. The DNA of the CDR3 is TGTGCCAGCAATTCGGACAGGATCAATCAGCCCCAGCATTTT. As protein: CASNSDRINQPQHF.

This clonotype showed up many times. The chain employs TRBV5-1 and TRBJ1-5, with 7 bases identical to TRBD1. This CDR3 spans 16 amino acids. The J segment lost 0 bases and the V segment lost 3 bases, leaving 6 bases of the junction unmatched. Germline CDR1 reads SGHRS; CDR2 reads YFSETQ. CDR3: CASSSGQPNSNQPQHF. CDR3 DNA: TGCGCCAGCAGCTCGGGACAGCCCAATAGCAATCAGCCCCAGCATTTT. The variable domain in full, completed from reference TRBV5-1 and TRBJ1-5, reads KAGVTQTPRYLIKTRGQQVTLSCSPISGHRSVSWYQQTPGQGLQFLFEYFSETQRNKGNFPGRFSGRQFSNSRSEMNVSTLELGDSALYLCASSSGQPNSNQPQHFGDGTRLSIL.

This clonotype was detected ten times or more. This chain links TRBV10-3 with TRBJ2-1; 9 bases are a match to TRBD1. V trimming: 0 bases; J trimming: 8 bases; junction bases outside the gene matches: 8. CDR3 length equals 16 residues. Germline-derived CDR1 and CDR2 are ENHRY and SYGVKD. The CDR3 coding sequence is TGTGCCATCAGTGAGTCGCGGGATACAGGGGGCCATGAGCAGTTCTTC. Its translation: CAISESRDTGGHEQFF.

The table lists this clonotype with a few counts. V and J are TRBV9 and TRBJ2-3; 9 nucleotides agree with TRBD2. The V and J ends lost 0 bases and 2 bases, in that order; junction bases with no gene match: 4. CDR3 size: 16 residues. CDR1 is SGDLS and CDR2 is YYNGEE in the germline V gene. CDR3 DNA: TGTGCCAGCAGCGTAGCATTAGCGGGGGCCACAGATACGCAGTATTTT. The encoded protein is CASSVALAGATDTQYF.

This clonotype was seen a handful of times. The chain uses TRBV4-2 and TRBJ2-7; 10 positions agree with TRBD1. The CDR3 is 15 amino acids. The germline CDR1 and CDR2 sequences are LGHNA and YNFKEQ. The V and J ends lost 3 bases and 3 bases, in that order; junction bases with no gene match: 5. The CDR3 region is CASSQGQGQHYEQYF. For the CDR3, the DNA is TGTGCCAGCAGCCAGGGACAGGGGCAGCACTACGAGCAGTACTTC.

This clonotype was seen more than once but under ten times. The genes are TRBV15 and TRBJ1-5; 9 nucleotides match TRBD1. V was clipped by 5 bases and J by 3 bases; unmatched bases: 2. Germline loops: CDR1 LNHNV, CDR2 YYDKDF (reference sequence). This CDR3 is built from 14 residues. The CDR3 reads CATSGDRVNQPQHF. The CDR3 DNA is TGTGCCACCAGCGGGGACAGGGTCAATCAGCCCCAGCATTTT. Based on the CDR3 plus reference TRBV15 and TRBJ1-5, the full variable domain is DAMVIQNPRYQVTQFGKPVTLSCSQTLNHNVMYWYQQKSSQAPKLLFHYYDKDFNNEADTPDNFQSRRPNTSFCFLDIRSPGLGDTAMYLCATSGDRVNQPQHFGDGTRLSIL.

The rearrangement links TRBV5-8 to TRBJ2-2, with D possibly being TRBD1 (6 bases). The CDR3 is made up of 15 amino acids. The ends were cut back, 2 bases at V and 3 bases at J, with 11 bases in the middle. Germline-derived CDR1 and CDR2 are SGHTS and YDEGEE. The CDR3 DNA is TGTGCCAGCAGCTTCGGACAGTCTTACACCGGGGAGCTGTTTTTT. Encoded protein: CASSFGQSYTGELFF.

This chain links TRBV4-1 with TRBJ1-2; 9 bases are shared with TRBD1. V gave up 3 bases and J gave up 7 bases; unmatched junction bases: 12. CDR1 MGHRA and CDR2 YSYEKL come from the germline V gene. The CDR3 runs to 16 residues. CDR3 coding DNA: TGCGCCAGCAGCCAGGACAGGGACAGGGTATTAGCTGGCTACACCTTC. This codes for CASSQDRDRVLAGYTF.

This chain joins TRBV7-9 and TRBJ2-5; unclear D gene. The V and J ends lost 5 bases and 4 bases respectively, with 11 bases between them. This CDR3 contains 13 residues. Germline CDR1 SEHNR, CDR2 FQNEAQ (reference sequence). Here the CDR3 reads CASSRYGVETQYF. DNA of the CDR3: TGTGCCAGCAGCCGATATGGTGTAGAGACCCAGTACTTC. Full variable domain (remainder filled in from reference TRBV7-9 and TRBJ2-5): DTGVSQNPRHKITKRGQNVTFRCDPISEHNRLYWYRQTLGQGPEFLTYFQNEAQLEKSRLLSDRFSAERPKGSFSTLEIQRTEQGDSAMYLCASSRYGVETQYFGPGTRLLVL.

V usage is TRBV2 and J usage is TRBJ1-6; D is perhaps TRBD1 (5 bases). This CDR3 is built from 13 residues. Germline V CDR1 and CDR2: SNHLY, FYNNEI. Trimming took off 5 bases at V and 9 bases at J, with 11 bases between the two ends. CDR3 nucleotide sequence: TGTGCCAGCAGTAACCAGGGCACTTCACCCCTCCACTTT. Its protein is CASSNQGTSPLHF. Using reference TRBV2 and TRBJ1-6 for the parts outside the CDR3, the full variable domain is EPEVTQTPSHQVTQMGQEVILRCVPISNHLYFYWYRQILGQKVEFLVSFYNNEISEKSEIFDDQFSVERPDGSNFTLKIRSTKLEDSAMYFCASSNQGTSPLHFGNGTRLTVT.

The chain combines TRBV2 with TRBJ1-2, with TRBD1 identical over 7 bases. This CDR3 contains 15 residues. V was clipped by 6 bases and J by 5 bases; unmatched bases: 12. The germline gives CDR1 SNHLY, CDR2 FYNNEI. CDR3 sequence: CASSRELTGSYGYTF. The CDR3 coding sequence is TGTGCCAGCAGCCGAGAGCTGACAGGGAGTTATGGCTACACCTTC.

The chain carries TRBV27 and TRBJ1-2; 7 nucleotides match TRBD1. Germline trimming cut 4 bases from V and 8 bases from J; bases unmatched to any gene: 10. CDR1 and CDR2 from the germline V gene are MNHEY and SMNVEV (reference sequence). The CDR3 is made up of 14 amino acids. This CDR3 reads CASSSRDSGDGYTF. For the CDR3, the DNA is TGTGCCAGCAGTTCCCGGGACAGCGGAGACGGCTACACCTTC.

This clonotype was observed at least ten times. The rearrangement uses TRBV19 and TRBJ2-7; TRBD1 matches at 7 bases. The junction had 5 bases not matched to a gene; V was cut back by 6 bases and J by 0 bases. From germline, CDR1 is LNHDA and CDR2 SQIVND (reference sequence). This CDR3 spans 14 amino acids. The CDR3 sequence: CASRGTDSSYEQYF. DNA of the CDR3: TGTGCCAGTAGAGGGACAGATAGCTCCTACGAGCAGTACTTC.

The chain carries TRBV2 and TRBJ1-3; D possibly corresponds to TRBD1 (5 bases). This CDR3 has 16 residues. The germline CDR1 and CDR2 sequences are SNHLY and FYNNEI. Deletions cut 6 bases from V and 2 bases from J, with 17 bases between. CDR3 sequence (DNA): TGTGCCAGCAGCCAAGTCGGGGGGGGGACTGGAAACACCATATATTTT. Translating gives CASSQVGGGTGNTIYF.

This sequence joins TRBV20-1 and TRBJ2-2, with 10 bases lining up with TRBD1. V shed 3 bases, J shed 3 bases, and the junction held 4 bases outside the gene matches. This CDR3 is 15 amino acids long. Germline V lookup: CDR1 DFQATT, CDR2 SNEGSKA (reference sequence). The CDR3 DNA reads TGCAGTGCTAGGACAGGGGGCGCATACACCGGGGAGCTGTTTTTT. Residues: CSARTGGAYTGELFF.

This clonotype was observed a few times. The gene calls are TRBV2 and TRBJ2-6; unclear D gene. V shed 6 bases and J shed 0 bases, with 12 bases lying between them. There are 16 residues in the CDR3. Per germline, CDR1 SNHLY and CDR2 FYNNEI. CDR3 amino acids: CASSRGRSSGANVLTF. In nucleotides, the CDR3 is TGTGCCAGCAGCCGTGGACGGTCCTCTGGGGCCAACGTCCTGACTTTC.

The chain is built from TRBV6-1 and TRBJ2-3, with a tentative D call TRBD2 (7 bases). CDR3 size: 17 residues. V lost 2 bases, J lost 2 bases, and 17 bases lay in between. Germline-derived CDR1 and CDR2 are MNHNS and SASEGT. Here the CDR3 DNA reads TGTGCCAGCAGTGAAAGGGGGGGGCATTGGGACACAGATACGCAGTATTTT. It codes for CASSERGGHWDTDTQYF.

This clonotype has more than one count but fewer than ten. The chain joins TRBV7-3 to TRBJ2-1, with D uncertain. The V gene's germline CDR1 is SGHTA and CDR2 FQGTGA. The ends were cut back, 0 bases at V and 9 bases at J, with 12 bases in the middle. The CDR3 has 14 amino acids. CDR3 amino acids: CASSLTSSAAEQFF. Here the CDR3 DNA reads TGTGCCAGCAGCTTAACGTCGAGCGCCGCTGAGCAGTTCTTC. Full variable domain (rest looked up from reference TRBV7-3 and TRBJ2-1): GAGVSQTPSNKVTEKGKYVELRCDPISGHTALYWYRQSLGQGPEFLIYFQGTGAADDSGLPNDRFFAVRPEGSVSTLKIQRTERGDSAVYLCASSLTSSAAEQFFGPGTRLTVL.

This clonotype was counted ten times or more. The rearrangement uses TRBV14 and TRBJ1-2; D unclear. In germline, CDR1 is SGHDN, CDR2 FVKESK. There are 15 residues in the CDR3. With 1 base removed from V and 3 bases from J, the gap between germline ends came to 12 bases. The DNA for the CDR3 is TGTGCCAGCAGCCAAGTGGAGGGAGAAGACTATGGCTACACCTTC. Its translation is CASSQVEGEDYGYTF.

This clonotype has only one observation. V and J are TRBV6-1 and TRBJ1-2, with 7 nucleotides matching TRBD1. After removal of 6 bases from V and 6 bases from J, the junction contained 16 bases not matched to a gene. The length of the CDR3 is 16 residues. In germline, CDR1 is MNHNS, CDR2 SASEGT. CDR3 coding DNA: TGTGCCAGCAGACACCCGACAGGGAGCTTTGGAGATGGCTACACCTTC. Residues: CASRHPTGSFGDGYTF.

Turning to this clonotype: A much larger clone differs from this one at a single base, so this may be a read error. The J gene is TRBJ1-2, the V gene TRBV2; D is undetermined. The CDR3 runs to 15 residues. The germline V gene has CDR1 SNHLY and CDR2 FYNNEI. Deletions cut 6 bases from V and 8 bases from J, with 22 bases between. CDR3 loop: CASSQDSVSGQGYTF. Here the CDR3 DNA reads TGTGCCAGCAGCCAAGATAGTGTGTCGGGTCAGGGCTACACCTTC. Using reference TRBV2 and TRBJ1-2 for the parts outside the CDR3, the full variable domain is EPEVTQTPSHQVTQMGQEVILRCVPISNHLYFYWYRQILGQKVEFLVSFYNNEISEKSEIFDDQFSVERPDGSNFTLKIRSTKLEDSAMYFCASSQDSVSGQGYTFGSGTRLTVV.

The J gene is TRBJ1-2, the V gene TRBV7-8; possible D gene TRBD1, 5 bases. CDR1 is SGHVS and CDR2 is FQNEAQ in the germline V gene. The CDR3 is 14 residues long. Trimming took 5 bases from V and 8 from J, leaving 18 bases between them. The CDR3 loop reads CASSPRTSGHGYTF. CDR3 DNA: TGTGCCAGCAGCCCGAGGACCTCAGGGCACGGCTACACCTTC.

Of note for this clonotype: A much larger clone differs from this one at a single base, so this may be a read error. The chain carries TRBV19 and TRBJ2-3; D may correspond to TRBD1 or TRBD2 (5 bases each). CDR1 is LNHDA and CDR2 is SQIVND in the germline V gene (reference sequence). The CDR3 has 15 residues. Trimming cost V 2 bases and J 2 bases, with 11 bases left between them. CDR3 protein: CASSITGLPTDTQYF. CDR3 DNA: TGTGCCAGTAGTATAACAGGACTCCCCACAGATACGCAGTATTTT.

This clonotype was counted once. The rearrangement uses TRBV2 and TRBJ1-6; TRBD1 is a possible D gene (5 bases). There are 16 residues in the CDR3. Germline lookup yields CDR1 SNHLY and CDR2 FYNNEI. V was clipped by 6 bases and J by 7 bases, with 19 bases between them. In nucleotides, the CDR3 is TGTGCCAGCAGGGAGATCGGTGGGGCGGTGAATTCACCCCTCCACTTT. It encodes CASREIGGAVNSPLHF. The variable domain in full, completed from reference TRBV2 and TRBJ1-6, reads EPEVTQTPSHQVTQMGQEVILRCVPISNHLYFYWYRQILGQKVEFLVSFYNNEISEKSEIFDDQFSVERPDGSNFTLKIRSTKLEDSAMYFCASREIGGAVNSPLHFGNGTRLTVT.